The present T cell receptor beta chain was sequenced within a study of blood T cell repertoires in COVID-19. Study-level background: The samples span acute and convalescent COVID-19 from the United States, Italy and Spain.

V lost 6 bases, J lost 6 bases, and 9 bases lay in between. CDR3 size: 12 residues. Germline-derived CDR1 and CDR2 are MNHEY and SVGAGI. Using immunoSEQ multiplex PCR, the repertoire was profiled, and TCRdb retains in-frame clones only, with some absent. This table has 120,000 to 150,000 clones, around 81% appearing once. The chain joins TRBV6-5 to TRBJ2-1; D call uncertain. The sequenced material came from peripheral blood. The sequence was collected from a woman in her thirties or forties with active or convalescent COVID-19. CDR3 DNA sequence: TGTGCCAGCAGCCTGAACTCCAATGAGCAGTTCTTC. Protein product: CASSLNSNEQFF.